Each of the 12 T cell receptor beta chains below was sequenced from the same sample in a study of early T cells in non-severe SARS-CoV-2 infection. TCRdb passed the 5' RACE reads through MiXCR, listing each CDR3 protein once. The table has more than 70,000 distinct CDR3 sequences, approximately 14% seen once. Source material: whole blood. The receptors were gathered from an adult who was a healthcare worker with PCR-confirmed SARS-CoV-2 infection or an uninfected control (not recorded which).

In its sample, this clonotype was seen a few times. The chain links TRBV4-2 to TRBJ2-5; 12 bases fit TRBD1. The CDR3 is made up of 15 amino acids. Per the germline V gene, CDR1 is LGHNA and CDR2 is YNFKEQ. The V and J ends lost 6 bases and 6 bases, in that order; junction bases with no gene match: 8. CDR3 protein: CASRGDRGRGKTQYF. DNA of the CDR3: TGTGCCAGCAGAGGGGACAGGGGGCGCGGGAAGACCCAGTACTTC.

The chain joins TRBV6-6 to TRBJ2-7; 12 positions match TRBD2. Germline CDR1 is MNHNY and CDR2 is SVGAGI (reference sequence). The V gene end was trimmed by 6 bases and the J gene end by 4 bases; junction bases not matched to a gene: 7. The CDR3 runs 15 residues. In DNA, the CDR3 is TGTGCCAGCAGATCCCATGGACTAGCGGGATACGAGCAGTACTTC. Protein product: CASRSHGLAGYEQYF.

The table lists this clonotype with a few counts. The chain links TRBV5-1 to TRBJ2-3; maybe TRBD2 (6 bases). V dropped 4 bases and J dropped 4 bases, with 16 bases sitting between them. The CDR3 consists of 15 residues. Germline assignment: CDR1 SGHRS and CDR2 YFSETQ. CDR3 sequence (DNA): TGCGCCAGCAGCCCCGGGCTAGCGCGACCAGATACGCAGTATTTT. Translation gives CASSPGLARPDTQYF.

The genes are TRBV5-1 and TRBJ2-3; TRBD1 agrees at 10 bases. The CDR3 contains 15 residues. V trimming: 6 bases; J trimming: 4 bases; junction bases outside the gene matches: 8. The germline gives CDR1 SGHRS, CDR2 YFSETQ. CDR3 protein: CASNLRDRGPDTQYF. The CDR3 coding sequence is TGCGCCAGCAACCTCCGGGACAGGGGACCAGATACGCAGTATTTT.

This clonotype was observed a handful of times. This sequence joins TRBV12-3 or TRBV12-4 and TRBJ2-6; unclear D gene. There are 15 residues in the CDR3. The V and J ends lost 3 bases and 0 bases respectively, with 6 bases between them. The CDR3 DNA sequence: TGTGCCAGCAGTTTGACGAGCTCTGGGGCCAACGTCCTGACTTTC. This gives the protein CASSLTSSGANVLTF.

The chain combines TRBV7-9 with TRBJ2-3; the D gene is possibly TRBD2 (6 bases). The V end lost 4 bases, the J end lost 5 bases, and 16 bases lay between the germline ends. Germline assignment: CDR1 SEHNR and CDR2 FQNEAQ (reference sequence). This CDR3 comprises 15 residues. CDR3 coding DNA: TGTGCCAGCAGCTCTAGCGCGCAACAGTTAGATACGCAGTATTTT. Encoded protein: CASSSSAQQLDTQYF.

This clonotype came up a few times. The chain couples TRBV7-6 to TRBJ2-1, with 10 bases aligning to TRBD1. Germline values: CDR1 SGHVS, CDR2 FNYEAQ. V dropped 5 bases and J dropped 8; count of bases not matched to a gene: 0. The CDR3 length is 12 residues. CDR3 sequence: CASSDRGHEQFF. CDR3 in DNA: TGTGCCAGCAGCGACAGGGGGCATGAGCAGTTCTTC.

The chain employs TRBV4-3 and TRBJ2-1; no clear D gene. CDR1 is LGHNA and CDR2 is YSLEER in the germline V gene. Deletions cut 4 bases from V and 0 bases from J, with 13 bases between. CDR3 size: 16 residues. The CDR3 bases are TGCGCCAGCAGCCCCGAGGTCTTGGGCTCCTACAATGAGCAGTTCTTC. Protein sequence: CASSPEVLGSYNEQFF.

The chain combines TRBV7-2 with TRBJ1-2, with 7 bases that match TRBD1. Trimming took 4 bases from V and 4 from J; bases not matched to a gene: 6. There are 14 residues in the CDR3. Per germline, CDR1 SGHTA and CDR2 FQGNSA. As DNA, the CDR3 is TGTGCCAGCAGCTACGGGACAGAACCCTATGGCTACACCTTC. It specifies CASSYGTEPYGYTF.

The table lists this clonotype with many counts. V gene TRBV29-1 combines with J gene TRBJ1-2; 9 bases are a match to TRBD1. The CDR3 is made up of 15 amino acids. Per germline, CDR1 SQVTM and CDR2 ANQGSEA. V was pared by 4 bases and J by 8 bases, with 14 bases of the junction left unmatched. DNA for the CDR3: TGCAGCGTTGGGATACAGGGGGCGCGAATCTACGGCTACACCTTC. Its translation is CSVGIQGARIYGYTF.

This clonotype appeared a few times. The V and J genes are TRBV6-5 and TRBJ1-1, with D tentatively TRBD1 (6 bases). CDR3 length: 15 amino acids. The germline CDR1 and CDR2 sequences are MNHEY and SVGAGI. V was shortened by 0 bases and J by 3 bases, with 11 bases between the two germline ends. Here the CDR3 DNA reads TGTGCCAGCAGTTACTCGAGCGGGGGCCACACTGAAGCTTTCTTT. The encoded protein is CASSYSSGGHTEAFF.

The chain links TRBV23-1 to TRBJ2-4; D may be TRBD1 (6 bases). TRBV23-1 is reported as an ORF; its role is uncertain. Trimming took 6 bases from V and 2 from J, leaving 11 bases between them. This CDR3 is built from 14 residues. Written as DNA, the CDR3 is TGCGCCAGCAGCACTACAGGGTCCAAAAACATTCAGTACTTC. Translating gives CASSTTGSKNIQYF.